These T cell receptor beta chains were read from a single sample in a study of regulatory T cells. TCRdb keeps only in-frame clones here, not all; method: immunoSEQ multiplex PCR. The data hold 30,000 to 40,000 clones, with approximately 90% observed a single time. What was sequenced was conventional CD4+ T cells sorted from blood. These receptors all stem from a person under 35 with CD3G deficiency. Both conserved end residues are trimmed from each CDR3. A D gene is named only where the DNA matches it firmly.

>TRBV6-1|TRBD1
ASSETPAGGYGPQH
>TRBV6-1|TRBD1
ASSGPGQGLKQY
>TRBV28|.
ASSFRRQPQH
>TRBV28|.
ASSFWGTKGETQY
>TRBV10-2|.
ASSPLNTGELF
>TRBV7-9|.
ASSFWAGPEAGYT
>TRBV28|.
ASSLGARGYT
>TRBV28|TRBD2
ASSSEGLADYEQY
>TRBV5-4|TRBD1
ASSTGPGQGGENTEAF
>TRBV6-1|.
ASSEVHLYEQY
>TRBV19|.
ASSPTEDTQY
>TRBV15|.
ATSRARTLWEKLF
>TRBV5-1|TRBD2
ASSLTAGGPEQY
>TRBV7-9|.
ASSFGLYNEQF
>TRBV5-1|.
ASSLAASNTGELF
>TRBV28|.
ASSSPRGSSGANVLT
>TRBV6-1|TRBD2
ASSGTSGTPDTQY
>TRBV18|.
ASSPSAISSTDTQY
>TRBV7-2|.
ASSRGSVETQY
>TRBV7-9|TRBD2
ASSPSGTKSDTQY
>TRBV28|TRBD1
ASASPGQGNTEAF
>TRBV5-1|.
ASSLAPGRYEQY
>TRBV6-1|.
ASSEARIGANVLT
>TRBV28|.
ASSSDQRYEQY
>TRBV10-2|TRBD2
ASSSGSYEQY
>TRBV2|.
ASSESPETQY
>TRBV28|.
ASSLGYQPQH
>TRBV10-2|.
ASSRDWGFSPLH
>TRBV6-1|TRBD2
ASSELGGVTYNEQF
>TRBV6-5|.
ASSYGLRPQH
>TRBV28|TRBD2
ATRLAGSYEQY
>TRBV28|.
ASSDGQPQH
>TRBV5-1|.
ASSLGGHTYEQY
>TRBV6-1|.
ASRGTDSYEQY
>TRBV5-1|TRBD1
ASSLTGANTEAF
>TRBV6-1|TRBD2
ASKAGGVTGELF
>TRBV19|.
ASSSTLNRGTQY
>TRBV6-5|.
ASSPRVGGYEQY
>TRBV10-3|.
AISSRGATQY
>TRBV28|.
ASREGRDYGYT
>TRBV7-6|.
ASSLSRLETQY
>TRBV5-1|TRBD2
ASSRASGGPTDTQY
>TRBV28|TRBD2
ASSPGLASFTDTQY
>TRBV6-1|.
ASSVLMVEGNSPLH
>TRBV28|.
ASSAPRGTSYEQY
>TRBV6-1|TRBD1
ASSELSGTGVYEQY
>TRBV7-9|.
ASSETGIDGYT
>TRBV28|TRBD1
ASSSPLGGGGTEAF